This T cell receptor (beta chain) was recovered during a study of neoadjuvant anti-PD-1 for oral cavity cancer (dated by TCRdb to the early 2020s). Looking at the study overall: Patients mostly received three to four biweekly doses of nivolumab at 3 mg/kg before curative-intent surgical resection. Patients without progression received a fourth nivolumab dose around day 43 and underwent definitive surgical resection on days 50-56. Under RECIST 1.1, a patient counted as a responder if showing complete response, partial response or stable disease, and as a non-responder if showing progression. There were roughly 11 patients in the parent correlative cohort, and the response rate was around 30%.

From cysteine to phenylalanine, the CDR3 is 11 amino acids long. The retained sequence is limited to the CDR3, 33 bases, with the frame set at the first base. Broad study findings and their caveats: Only a few patients per response group were included in the TCR analyses, and larger cohorts for validation were called for by the authors. Within PBMCs, T cell clonality (Gini index) was significantly higher in non-responders than responders after neoadjuvant nivolumab. Higher pretreatment blood Treg/Th17 ratios correlated with both higher pretreatment blood TCRbeta clonality and lower post-treatment tumor TCRbeta clonality.

The time point tag for this specimen amounts to: after neoadjuvant nivolumab, at surgical resection. Patients were newly diagnosed with stage II-IVA oral cavity squamous cell carcinoma and had received no prior systemic or radiation treatment. The cohort was composed of patients with HPV-negative, locally advanced oral cavity squamous cell carcinoma. No culture maintenance or expansion was done, as the peripheral blood mononuclear cells went straight to analysis. Samples were obtained from a longitudinal correlative study of a single-arm phase II trial of neoadjuvant nivolumab in oral cavity squamous cell carcinoma. Genomic DNA-based TCRbeta sequencing was performed on subject-matched pre- and post-treatment PBMCs and tumors from three responders and three non-responders. Peripheral blood mononuclear cells were collected before nivolumab treatment and were collected again after treatment, at the time of surgery. Genomic DNA was isolated from PBMCs using the Maxwell RSC DNA from Cells kit.

For deep sequencing, each PBMC sample was run in six replicates, with libraries mostly built from about 500 ng of input genomic DNA. The immunoSEQ hsTCRbeta kit was used to prepare TCRbeta libraries according to the manufacturer's instructions. The finished libraries were brought together in one pool at roughly 2.7 nM, which was then read using an Illumina NovaSeq 6000 S4 flow cell. On the study's bioinformatics: The immunoSEQ Analyzer handled quality control and preprocessing of the raw data. The analysis was restricted to productive rearrangements, with each unique CDR3 amino acid sequence defining a clonotype. Repertoire clonality was estimated as the Gini-Simpson index, computed with the R package tcR. Student's t test was used to compare Gini indices, and Pearson correlation was used to assess associations with tumor size change. Held by TCRdb, this immuneACCESS table contains in-frame sequences only and omits some clones. Under half of the omission traces to an unresolved V gene where checked; the cause of the rest is unknown. V and J calls and clone size are as listed in that table; D and trimming were resolved from the DNA. This sample lists more than 25,000 clones; roughly 85% were detected once. Under 3.5% of the sample lies in the top ten.

Concerning this clone: This receptor's antigen is unknown. No base quality information exists; no much larger clone differs at one position.

The clonotype originates from a person aged 40 to 85 with oral cavity squamous cell carcinoma. Rearrangement joined TRBV1 to TRBJ2-2. TRBV1 is a pseudogene. The material was PBMCs, obtained after nivolumab (anti-PD-1) treatment. The CDR3 is CSRDDTGELFF. The nucleotide sequence is TGCTCCAGGGATGACACCGGGGAGCTGTTTTTT.